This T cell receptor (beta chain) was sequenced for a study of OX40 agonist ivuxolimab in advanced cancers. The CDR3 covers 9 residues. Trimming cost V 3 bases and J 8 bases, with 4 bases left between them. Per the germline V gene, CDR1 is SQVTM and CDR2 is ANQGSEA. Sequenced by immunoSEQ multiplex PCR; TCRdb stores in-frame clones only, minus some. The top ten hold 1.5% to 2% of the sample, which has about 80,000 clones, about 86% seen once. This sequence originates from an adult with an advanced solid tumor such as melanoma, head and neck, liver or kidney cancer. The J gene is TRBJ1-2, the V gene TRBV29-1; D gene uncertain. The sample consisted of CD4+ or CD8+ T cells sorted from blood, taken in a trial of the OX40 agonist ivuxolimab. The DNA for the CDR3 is TGCAGCGTTGACAACGGCTACACCTTC. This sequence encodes CSVDNGYTF.